This TCR beta chain was recovered during a study of blood T cell repertoires in COVID-19. Study in general: COVID-19 samples, acute and convalescent, were from the United States, Italy and Spain.

Trimming removed 2 bases from V and 4 bases from J, with 8 bases in between. The CDR3 has 13 residues. Original data processing: Amplification of reference gene primers was used by the study to estimate nucleated cell counts. The table came from immunoSEQ multiplex PCR; TCRdb's copy has only in-frame clones and leaves some out. The D gene and trimming were derived from the DNA, and the V and J assignments and clone size from that table. The sample comprises some 80,000 clones, under 95% of which are singletons, and about 15% rests with the top ten. The genes are TRBV12-3 or TRBV12-4 and TRBJ1-2, with D unclear. The material sequenced was peripheral blood. The sequence came from a woman older than 75 with active or convalescent COVID-19. CDR3 sequence (DNA): TGTGCCAGCAGTTTAAGCCGTGGCTATGGCTACACCTTC. It specifies CASSLSRGYGYTF.